This entry features one T cell receptor beta chain sequence. The source of the sample is a study of blood T cell repertoires in COVID-19. Overall study context: Sites across the United States, Italy and Spain contributed samples from acute and convalescent COVID-19.

The method was immunoSEQ multiplex PCR; TCRdb's version includes in-frame clones alone and lacks a portion of them. The sample carries about 88,000 clones, about 91% recorded once. The CDR3 covers 14 residues. Per the germline V gene, CDR1 is SGHTA and CDR2 is FQGTGA. The V gene lost 1 base and the J gene lost 5 bases, with 10 bases spanning the gap. The chain employs TRBV7-3 and TRBJ2-3; possible D gene TRBD1, 5 bases. The clonotype comes from a human donor with active COVID-19. The donor label of this sample is uncertain. Specimen: peripheral blood. The CDR3 region is CASSLKGAEDTQYF. For the CDR3, the DNA is TGTGCCAGCAGCTTAAAAGGGGCTGAAGATACGCAGTATTTT.